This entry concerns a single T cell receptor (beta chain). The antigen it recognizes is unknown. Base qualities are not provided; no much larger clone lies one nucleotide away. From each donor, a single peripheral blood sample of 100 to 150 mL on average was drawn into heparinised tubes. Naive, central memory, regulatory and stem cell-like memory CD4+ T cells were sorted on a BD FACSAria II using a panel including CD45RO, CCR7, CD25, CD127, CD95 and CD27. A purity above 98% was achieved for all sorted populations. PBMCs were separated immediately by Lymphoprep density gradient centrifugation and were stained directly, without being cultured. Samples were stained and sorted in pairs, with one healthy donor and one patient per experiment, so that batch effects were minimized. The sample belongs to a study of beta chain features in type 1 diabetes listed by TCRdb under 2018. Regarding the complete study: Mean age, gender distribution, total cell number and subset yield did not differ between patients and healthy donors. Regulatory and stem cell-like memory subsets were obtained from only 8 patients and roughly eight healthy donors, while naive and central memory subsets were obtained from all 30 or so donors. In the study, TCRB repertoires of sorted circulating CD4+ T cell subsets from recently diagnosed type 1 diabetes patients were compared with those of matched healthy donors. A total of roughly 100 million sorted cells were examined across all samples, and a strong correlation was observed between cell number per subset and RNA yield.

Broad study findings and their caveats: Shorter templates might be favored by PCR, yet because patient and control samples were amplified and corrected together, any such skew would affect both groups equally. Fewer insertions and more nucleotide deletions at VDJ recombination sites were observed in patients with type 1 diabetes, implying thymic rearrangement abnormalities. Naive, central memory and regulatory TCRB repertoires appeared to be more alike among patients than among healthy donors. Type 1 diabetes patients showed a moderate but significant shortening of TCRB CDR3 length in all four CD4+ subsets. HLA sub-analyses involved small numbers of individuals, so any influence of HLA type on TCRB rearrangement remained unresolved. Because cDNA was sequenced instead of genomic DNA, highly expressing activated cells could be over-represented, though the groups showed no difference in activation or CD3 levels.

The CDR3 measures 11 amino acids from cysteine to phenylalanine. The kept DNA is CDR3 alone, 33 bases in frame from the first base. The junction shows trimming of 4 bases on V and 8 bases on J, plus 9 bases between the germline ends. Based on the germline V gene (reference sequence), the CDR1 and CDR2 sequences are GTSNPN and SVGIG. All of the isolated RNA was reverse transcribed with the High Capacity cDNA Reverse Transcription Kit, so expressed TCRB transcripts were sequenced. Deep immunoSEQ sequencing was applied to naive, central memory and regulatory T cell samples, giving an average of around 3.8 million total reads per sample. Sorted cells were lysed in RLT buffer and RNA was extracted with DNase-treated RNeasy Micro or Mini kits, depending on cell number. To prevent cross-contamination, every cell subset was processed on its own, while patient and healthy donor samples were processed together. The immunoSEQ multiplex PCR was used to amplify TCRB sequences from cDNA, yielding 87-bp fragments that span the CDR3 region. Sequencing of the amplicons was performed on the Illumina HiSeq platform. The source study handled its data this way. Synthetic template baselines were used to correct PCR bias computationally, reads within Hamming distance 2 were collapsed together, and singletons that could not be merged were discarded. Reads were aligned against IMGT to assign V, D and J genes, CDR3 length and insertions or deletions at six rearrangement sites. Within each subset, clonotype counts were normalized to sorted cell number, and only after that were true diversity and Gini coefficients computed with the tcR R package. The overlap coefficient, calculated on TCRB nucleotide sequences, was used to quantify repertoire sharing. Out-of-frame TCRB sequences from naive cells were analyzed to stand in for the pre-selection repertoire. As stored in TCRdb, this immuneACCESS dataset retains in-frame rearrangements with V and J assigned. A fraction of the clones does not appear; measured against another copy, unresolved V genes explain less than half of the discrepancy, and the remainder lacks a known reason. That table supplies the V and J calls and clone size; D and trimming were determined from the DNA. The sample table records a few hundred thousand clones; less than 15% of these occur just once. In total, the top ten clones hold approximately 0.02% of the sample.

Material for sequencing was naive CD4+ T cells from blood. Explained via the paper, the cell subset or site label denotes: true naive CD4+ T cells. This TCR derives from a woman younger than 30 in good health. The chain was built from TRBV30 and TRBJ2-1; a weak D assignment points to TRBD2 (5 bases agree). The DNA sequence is TGTGCCTGGACGGGGATTGATGAGCAGTTCTTC. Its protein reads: CAWTGIDEQFF. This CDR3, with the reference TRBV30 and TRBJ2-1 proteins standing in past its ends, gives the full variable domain SQTIHQWPATLVQPVGSPLSLECTVEGTSNPNLYWYRQAAGRGLQLLFYSVGIGQISSEVPQNLSASRPQDRQFILSSKKLLLSDSGFYLCAWTGIDEQFFGPGTRLTVL.